The 21 T cell receptor beta chains given below trace back to one sample, sequenced in a study of PD-1 blockade in classical Hodgkin lymphoma. Using immunoSEQ multiplex PCR, the repertoire was profiled, and TCRdb retains in-frame clones only, with some absent. Found here are 30,000 to 35,000 clones, over 75% of them singletons; the top ten hold more than 0.2%. The patients all showed relapse after autologous stem cell transplantation, while their brentuximab vedotin exposure varied. CD4+ T cells were purified from thawed PBMCs by negative selection. Sequenced here: CD4+ T cells from blood, sampled at baseline. These receptors were collected from a human donor with classical Hodgkin lymphoma.

V usage is TRBV5-1 and J usage is TRBJ2-1; maybe TRBD2 (6 bases). Germline CDR1 reads SGHRS; CDR2 reads YFSETQ. V lost 0 bases, J lost 0 bases, and 13 bases lay in between. The CDR3 sequence is 17 residues long. The DNA for the CDR3 is TGCGCCAGCAGCTTGGCGACTAGTCTCCTCTCCTACAATGAGCAGTTCTTC. This gives the protein CASSLATSLLSYNEQFF.

This clone was recorded only once. CDR3 sequence: CASSFGLAASYEQYF. CDR3 in DNA: TGTGCCAGCAGCTTCGGACTAGCGGCTTCCTACGAGCAGTACTTC. The chain uses TRBV7-2 and TRBJ2-7; 10 bases match TRBD2. Germline V CDR1 and CDR2: SGHTA, FQGNSA. CDR3 length: 15 residues. V was pared by 3 bases and J by 1 base, with 3 bases of the junction left unmatched.

The V call is TRBV27, the J call TRBJ2-7, with 7 bases aligning to TRBD1. Germline CDR1 reads MNHEY; CDR2 reads SMNVEV (reference sequence). CDR3 length: 14 amino acids. V was clipped by 6 bases and J by 3 bases; unmatched bases: 8. The DNA for the CDR3 is TGTGCCAGCAGGCCGTCAGGGGGATTCTACGAGCAGTACTTC. Translation: CASRPSGGFYEQYF.

The chain uses TRBV10-3 and TRBJ1-2; a weak D match, TRBD1 (5 bases). Between the trimmed V and J ends, which lost 4 bases and 7 bases, there was a span of 10 bases. Germline loops: CDR1 ENHRY, CDR2 SYGVKD. The length of the CDR3 is 12 residues. The chain's CDR3 is CAISVAGSGYTF. The CDR3 bases are TGTGCCATCAGTGTGGCAGGGTCTGGCTACACCTTC.

This clone occurred once. The chain employs TRBV30 and TRBJ1-4; D is undetermined. The germline V gene has CDR1 GTSNPN and CDR2 SVGIG (reference sequence). The CDR3 is 13 residues long. Trimming left V 1 base short and J 4 bases short, with 7 bases between. This CDR3 reads CAWSGSYNEKLFF. The CDR3 DNA is TGTGCCTGGAGTGGGTCATATAATGAAAAACTGTTTTTT. The entire variable domain, with the rest obtained from reference TRBV30 and TRBJ1-4, is as follows: SQTIHQWPATLVQPVGSPLSLECTVEGTSNPNLYWYRQAAGRGLQLLFYSVGIGQISSEVPQNLSASRPQDRQFILSSKKLLLSDSGFYLCAWSGSYNEKLFFGSGTQLSVL.

The J gene is TRBJ1-4, the V gene TRBV6-5, with no clear D. CDR3 length: 16 amino acids. Germline CDR1 reads MNHEY; CDR2 reads SVGAGI. Trimming left V 3 bases short and J 5 bases short, with 16 bases between. As DNA, the CDR3 is TGTGCCAGCAGTTATTTCGTCCGGAGACCGAATGAAAAACTGTTTTTT. This translates into CASSYFVRRPNEKLFF.

The V gene is TRBV4-1, the J gene TRBJ2-5, with D unresolved. With the DNA end fitting TRBJ2-7 better, the J assignment may be wrong. The CDR3 covers 15 residues. CDR1 is MGHRA, CDR2 YSYEKL, per germline. The CDR3 sequence is CASSQARPSSYEQYF. The CDR3 DNA sequence: TGCGCCAGCAGCCAAGCGCGCCCGAGCTCCTACGAGCAGTACTTC.

This chain links TRBV7-2 with TRBJ2-7; D could derive from TRBD1 or TRBD2 (5 bases each). The length of the CDR3 is 13 residues. Trimming took 5 bases from V and 2 from J, leaving 10 bases between them. Germline assignment: CDR1 SGHTA and CDR2 FQGNSA. The CDR3 bases are TGTGCCAGCAGCCCCAGGGACGCCTACGAGCAGTACTTC. This encodes CASSPRDAYEQYF. The whole variable domain, remainder taken from reference TRBV7-2 and TRBJ2-7, is GAGVSQSPSNKVTEKGKDVELRCDPISGHTALYWYRQSLGQGLEFLIYFQGNSAPDKSGLPSDRFSAERTGGSVSTLTIQRTQQEDSAVYLCASSPRDAYEQYFGPGTRLTVT.

The rearrangement joins TRBV7-7 to TRBJ2-5, with D unclear. V gave up 2 bases and J gave up 4 bases, with 8 bases separating them. The CDR3 extends over 13 amino acids. Germline V gene data show CDR1 as SSHAT and CDR2 as FNYEAQ (reference sequence). This chain's CDR3 is CASSLRPGETQYF. Written as DNA, the CDR3 is TGTGCCAGCAGCTTACGTCCAGGAGAGACCCAGTACTTC.

This sequence joins TRBV19 and TRBJ2-5; D unresolved. The germline V and J ends were trimmed by 4 bases and 2 bases, with 11 bases remaining between them. Germline V lookup: CDR1 LNHDA, CDR2 SQIVND (reference sequence). This CDR3 contains 14 residues. The CDR3 sequence is CASSRVGSQETQYF. DNA for the CDR3: TGTGCCAGTAGTAGAGTGGGGTCGCAAGAGACCCAGTACTTC.

The J gene is TRBJ2-7, the V gene TRBV28; 11 positions match TRBD2. Germline V gene lookup returns CDR1 MDHEN and CDR2 SYDVKM. V lost 5 bases to trimming and J lost 4 bases; unmatched junction nucleotides: 4. This CDR3 is 14 amino acids long. CDR3 region: CASSLGTSGYEQYF. The CDR3 coding sequence is TGTGCCAGCAGTCTCGGGACTAGCGGATACGAGCAGTACTTC.

The rearrangement joins TRBV11-2 to TRBJ2-5; D possibly matches TRBD1 or TRBD2 (5 bases each). The CDR3 runs 14 residues. Trimming took off 3 bases at V and 2 bases at J, with 10 bases between the two ends. Germline V lookup: CDR1 SGHAT, CDR2 FQNNGV. For the CDR3, the DNA is TGTGCCAGCAGCTTGGTGTGGGGGCAAGAGACCCAGTACTTC. Its protein product is CASSLVWGQETQYF.

Worth noting for this clone: Mismatch with germline at one junction end may stem from a read error. In nucleotides, the CDR3 is TGTGCCAGCAGTGAGAGGGGTTCCCTCTTC. It specifies CASSERGSLF. The V call is TRBV6-4, the J call TRBJ1-2; maybe TRBD1 (5 bases). The germline gives CDR1 MRHNA, CDR2 SNTAGT. This CDR3 contains 10 residues.

The chain carries TRBV5-1 and TRBJ1-1, with D hard to call. The CDR3 contains 13 residues. V lost 4 bases to trimming and J lost 0 bases, with 7 bases between them. Germline V gene lookup returns CDR1 SGHRS and CDR2 YFSETQ. The CDR3 protein is CASSPLLNTEAFF. CDR3 DNA: TGCGCCAGCAGCCCCCTTTTGAACACTGAAGCTTTCTTT.

The chain joins TRBV27 to TRBJ2-2; 9 bases line up with TRBD2. This CDR3 region has 15 residues. Germline CDR1 MNHEY, CDR2 SMNVEV (reference sequence). V trimming: 2 bases; J trimming: 2 bases; junction bases outside the gene matches: 0. DNA for the CDR3: TGTGCCAGCAGTTTACTAGCGGGAAACACCGGGGAGCTGTTTTTT. Amino acid sequence: CASSLLAGNTGELFF.

The chain uses TRBV28 and TRBJ2-7, with D uncertain. Trimming cost V 4 bases and J 4 bases, with 14 bases left between them. Germline V gene sequence: CDR1 MDHEN, CDR2 SYDVKM. This CDR3 contains 14 residues. The CDR3 protein is CASSSLLHGYEQYF. DNA of the CDR3: TGTGCCAGCAGTTCCCTTTTACACGGTTACGAGCAGTACTTC.

The chain combines TRBV27 with TRBJ2-3; D gene uncertain. This CDR3 comprises 13 residues. Per germline, CDR1 MNHEY and CDR2 SMNVEV (reference sequence). Trimming cost V 3 bases and J 4 bases, with 8 bases left between them. CDR3 protein: CASSFLGADTQYF. CDR3 bases: TGTGCCAGCAGTTTTCTAGGCGCAGATACGCAGTATTTT.

The count of this clone is one. V and J are TRBV5-1 and TRBJ2-2; possible D gene TRBD1, 6 bases. CDR1 and CDR2 (germline): SGHRS, YFSETQ. V lost 0 bases, J lost 5 bases, and 11 bases lay in between. This CDR3 spans 15 amino acids. The CDR3 here is CASSLVFQGTGELFF. In nucleotides, the CDR3 is TGCGCCAGCAGCTTGGTCTTCCAGGGGACCGGGGAGCTGTTTTTT. Combining the CDR3 with reference TRBV5-1 and TRBJ2-2 gives the whole variable domain KAGVTQTPRYLIKTRGQQVTLSCSPISGHRSVSWYQQTPGQGLQFLFEYFSETQRNKGNFPGRFSGRQFSNSRSEMNVSTLELGDSALYLCASSLVFQGTGELFFGEGSRLTVL.

The rearrangement joins TRBV7-2 to TRBJ2-7; the D is unclear. Germline V gene sequence: CDR1 SGHTA, CDR2 FQGNSA. CDR3 size: 11 residues. V lost 5 bases and J 3 bases, leaving 5 bases between the germline ends. In nucleotides, the CDR3 is TGTGCCAGCAGCCGGAGCTACGAGCAGTACTTC. As protein: CASSRSYEQYF.

This chain joins TRBV27 and TRBJ2-1; 8 nucleotides align to TRBD2. Trimming at V came to 1 base and at J to 5 bases, leaving 4 bases not matched to a gene. From germline, CDR1 is MNHEY and CDR2 SMNVEV (reference sequence). CDR3 length: 15 amino acids. The CDR3 spells CASSLFSGANNEQFF. CDR3 DNA: TGTGCCAGCAGTTTATTTAGCGGGGCCAACAATGAGCAGTTCTTC.

J is TRBJ2-7 and V is TRBV28, with a possible D match to TRBD1 (5 bases). Trimming cost V 2 bases and J 3 bases, with 11 bases left between them. CDR3 length: 14 residues. Germline CDR1 is MDHEN and CDR2 is SYDVKM. The CDR3 nucleotides are TGTGCCAGCAGTTTACAAGACAGCGTCTACGAGCAGTACTTC. This translates into CASSLQDSVYEQYF.